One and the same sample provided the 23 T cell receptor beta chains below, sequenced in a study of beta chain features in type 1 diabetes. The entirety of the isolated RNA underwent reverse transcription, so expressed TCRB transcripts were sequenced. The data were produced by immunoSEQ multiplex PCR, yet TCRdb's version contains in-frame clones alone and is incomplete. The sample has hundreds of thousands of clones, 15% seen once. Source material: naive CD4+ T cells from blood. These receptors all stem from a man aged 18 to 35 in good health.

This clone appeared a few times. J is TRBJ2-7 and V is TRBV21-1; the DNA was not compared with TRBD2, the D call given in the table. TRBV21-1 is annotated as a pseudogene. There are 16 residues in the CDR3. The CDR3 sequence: CASSKGRRTISYEQYF. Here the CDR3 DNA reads TGTGCCAGCAGCAAAGGGCGGAGGACTATTTCCTACGAGCAGTACTTC.

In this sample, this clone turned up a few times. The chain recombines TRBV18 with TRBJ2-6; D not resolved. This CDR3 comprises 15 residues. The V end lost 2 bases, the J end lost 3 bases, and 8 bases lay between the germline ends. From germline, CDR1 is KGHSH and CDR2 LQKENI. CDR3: CASSPISFGANVLTF. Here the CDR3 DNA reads TGTGCCAGCTCACCAATCAGTTTTGGGGCCAACGTCCTGACTTTC.

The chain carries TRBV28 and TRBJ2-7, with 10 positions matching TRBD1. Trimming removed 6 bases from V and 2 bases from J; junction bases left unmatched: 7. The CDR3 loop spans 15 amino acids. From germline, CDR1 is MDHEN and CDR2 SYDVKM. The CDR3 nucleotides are TGTGCCAGCAGATCTAACGGACAGGGGGCCTACGAGCAGTACTTC. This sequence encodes CASRSNGQGAYEQYF.

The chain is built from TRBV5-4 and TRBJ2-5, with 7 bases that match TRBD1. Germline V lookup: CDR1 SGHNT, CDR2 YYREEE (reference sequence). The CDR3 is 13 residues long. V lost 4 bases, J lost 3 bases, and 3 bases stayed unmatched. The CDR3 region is CASSRDSKETQYF. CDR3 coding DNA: TGTGCCAGCAGCAGGGACAGTAAAGAGACCCAGTACTTC.

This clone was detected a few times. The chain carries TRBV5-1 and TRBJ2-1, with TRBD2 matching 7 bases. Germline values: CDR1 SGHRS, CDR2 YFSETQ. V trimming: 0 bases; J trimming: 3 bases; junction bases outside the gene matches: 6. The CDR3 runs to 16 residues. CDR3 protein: CASSLATSAVYNEQFF. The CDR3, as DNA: TGCGCCAGCAGCTTGGCCACTAGCGCCGTCTACAATGAGCAGTTCTTC. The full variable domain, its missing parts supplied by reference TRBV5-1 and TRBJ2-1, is KAGVTQTPRYLIKTRGQQVTLSCSPISGHRSVSWYQQTPGQGLQFLFEYFSETQRNKGNFPGRFSGRQFSNSRSEMNVSTLELGDSALYLCASSLATSAVYNEQFFGPGTRLTVL.

Here the CDR3 reads CASSERKNQETQYF. The CDR3 DNA reads TGTGCCAGCAGTGAGAGGAAGAACCAAGAGACCCAGTACTTC. The V and J genes are TRBV27 and TRBJ2-5, with no clear D. CDR3 length: 14 residues. CDR1 and CDR2 from the germline V gene are MNHEY and SMNVEV (reference sequence). Trimming removed 5 bases at V and 0 bases at J, with 10 bases between.

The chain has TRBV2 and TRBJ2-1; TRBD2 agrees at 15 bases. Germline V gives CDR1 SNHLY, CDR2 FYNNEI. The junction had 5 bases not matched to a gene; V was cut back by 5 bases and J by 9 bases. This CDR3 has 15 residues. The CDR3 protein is CASSPGLAGGREQFF. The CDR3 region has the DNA TGTGCCAGCAGTCCGGGACTAGCGGGAGGTCGTGAGCAGTTCTTC. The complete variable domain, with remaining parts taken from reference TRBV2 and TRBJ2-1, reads EPEVTQTPSHQVTQMGQEVILRCVPISNHLYFYWYRQILGQKVEFLVSFYNNEISEKSEIFDDQFSVERPDGSNFTLKIRSTKLEDSAMYFCASSPGLAGGREQFFGPGTRLTVL.

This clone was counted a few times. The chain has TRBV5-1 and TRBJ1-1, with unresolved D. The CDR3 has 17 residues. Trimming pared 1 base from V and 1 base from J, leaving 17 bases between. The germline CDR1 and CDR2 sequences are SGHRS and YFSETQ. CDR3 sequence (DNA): TGCGCCAGCAGCTTGCTCGGGATCGGATCCAGGAACACTGAAGCTTTCTTT. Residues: CASSLLGIGSRNTEAFF.

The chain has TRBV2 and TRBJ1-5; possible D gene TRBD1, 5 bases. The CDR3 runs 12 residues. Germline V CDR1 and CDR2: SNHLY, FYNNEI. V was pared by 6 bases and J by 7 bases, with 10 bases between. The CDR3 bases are TGTGCCAGCAGCAGGGTCGCCCAGCCCCAGCATTTT. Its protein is CASSRVAQPQHF.

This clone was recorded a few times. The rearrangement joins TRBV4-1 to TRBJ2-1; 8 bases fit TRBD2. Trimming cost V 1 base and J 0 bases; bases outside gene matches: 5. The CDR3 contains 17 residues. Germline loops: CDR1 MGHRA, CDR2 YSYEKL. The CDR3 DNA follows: TGCGCCAGCAGCCAAGGACGGGGGGGCCGCTCCTACAATGAGCAGTTCTTC. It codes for CASSQGRGGRSYNEQFF.

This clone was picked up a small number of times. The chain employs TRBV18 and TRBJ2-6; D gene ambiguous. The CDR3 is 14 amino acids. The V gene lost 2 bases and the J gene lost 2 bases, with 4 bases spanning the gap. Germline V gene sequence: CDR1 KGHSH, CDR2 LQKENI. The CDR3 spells CASSPAAGANVLTF. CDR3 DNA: TGTGCCAGCTCACCAGCAGCTGGGGCCAACGTCCTGACTTTC.

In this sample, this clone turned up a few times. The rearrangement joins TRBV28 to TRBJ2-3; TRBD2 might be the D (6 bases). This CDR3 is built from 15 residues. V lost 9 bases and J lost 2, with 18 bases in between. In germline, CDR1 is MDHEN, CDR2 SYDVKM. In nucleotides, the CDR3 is TGTGCCAGTGAAACGGGACTGCCATTCACAGATACGCAGTATTTT. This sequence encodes CASETGLPFTDTQYF. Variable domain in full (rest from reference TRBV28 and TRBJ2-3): DVKVTQSSRYLVKRTGEKVFLECVQDMDHENMFWYRQDPGLGLRLIYFSYDVKMKEKGDIPEGYSVSREKKERFSLILESASTNQTSMYLCASETGLPFTDTQYFGPGTRLTVL.

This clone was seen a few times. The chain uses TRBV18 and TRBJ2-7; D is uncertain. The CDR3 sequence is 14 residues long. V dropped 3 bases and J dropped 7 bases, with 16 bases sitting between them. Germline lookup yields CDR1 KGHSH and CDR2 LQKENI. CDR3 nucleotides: TGTGCCAGCTCACCCGTGACACGTACGGGTGAGCAGTACTTC. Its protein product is CASSPVTRTGEQYF.

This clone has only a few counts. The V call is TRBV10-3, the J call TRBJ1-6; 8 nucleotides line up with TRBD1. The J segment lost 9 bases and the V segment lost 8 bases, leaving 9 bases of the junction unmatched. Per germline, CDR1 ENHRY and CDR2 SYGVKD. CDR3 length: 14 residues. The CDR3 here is CAIGLDRGGSPLHF. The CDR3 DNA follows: TGTGCCATCGGACTCGACAGGGGCGGTTCACCCCTCCACTTT.

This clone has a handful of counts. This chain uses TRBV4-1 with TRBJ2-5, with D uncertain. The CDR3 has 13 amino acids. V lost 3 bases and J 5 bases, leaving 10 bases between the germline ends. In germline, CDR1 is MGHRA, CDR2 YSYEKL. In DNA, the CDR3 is TGCGCCAGCAGCCAGAGGAAGGCGGAGACCCAGTACTTC. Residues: CASSQRKAETQYF.

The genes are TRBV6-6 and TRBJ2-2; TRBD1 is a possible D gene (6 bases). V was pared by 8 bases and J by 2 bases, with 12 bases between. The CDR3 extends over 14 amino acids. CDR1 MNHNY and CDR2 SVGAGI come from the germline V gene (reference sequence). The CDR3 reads CASHRDKNTGELFF. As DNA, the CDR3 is TGTGCCAGCCACCGGGACAAAAACACCGGGGAGCTGTTTTTT.

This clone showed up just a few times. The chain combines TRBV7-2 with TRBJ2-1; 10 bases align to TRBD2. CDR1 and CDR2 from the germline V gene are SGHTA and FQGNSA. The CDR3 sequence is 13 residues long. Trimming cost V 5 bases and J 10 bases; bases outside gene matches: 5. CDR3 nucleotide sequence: TGTGCCAGCAGCCGTAGCGGGGGGTTAGAGCAGTTCTTC. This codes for CASSRSGGLEQFF.

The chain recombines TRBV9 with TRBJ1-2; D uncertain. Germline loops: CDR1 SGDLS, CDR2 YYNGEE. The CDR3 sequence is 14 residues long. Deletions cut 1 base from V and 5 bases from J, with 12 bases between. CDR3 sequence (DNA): TGTGCCAGCAGCGTATCCCAGCAGGATTATGGCTACACCTTC. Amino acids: CASSVSQQDYGYTF.

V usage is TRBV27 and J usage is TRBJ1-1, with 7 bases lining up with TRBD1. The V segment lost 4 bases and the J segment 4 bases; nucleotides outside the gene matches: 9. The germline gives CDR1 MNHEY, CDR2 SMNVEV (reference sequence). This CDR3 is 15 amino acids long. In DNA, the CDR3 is TGTGCCAGCAGTTCAACACAGGGGAGGATCACTGAAGCTTTCTTT. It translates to CASSSTQGRITEAFF.

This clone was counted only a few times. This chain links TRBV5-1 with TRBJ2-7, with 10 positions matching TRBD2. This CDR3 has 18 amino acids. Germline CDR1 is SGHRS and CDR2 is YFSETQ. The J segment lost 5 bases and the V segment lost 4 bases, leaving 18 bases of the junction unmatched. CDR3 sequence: CASSPKASGSLSGHEQYF. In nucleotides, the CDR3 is TGCGCCAGCAGCCCGAAGGCTAGCGGGAGTTTGTCGGGACACGAGCAGTACTTC. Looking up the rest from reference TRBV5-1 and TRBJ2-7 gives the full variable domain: KAGVTQTPRYLIKTRGQQVTLSCSPISGHRSVSWYQQTPGQGLQFLFEYFSETQRNKGNFPGRFSGRQFSNSRSEMNVSTLELGDSALYLCASSPKASGSLSGHEQYFGPGTRLTVT.

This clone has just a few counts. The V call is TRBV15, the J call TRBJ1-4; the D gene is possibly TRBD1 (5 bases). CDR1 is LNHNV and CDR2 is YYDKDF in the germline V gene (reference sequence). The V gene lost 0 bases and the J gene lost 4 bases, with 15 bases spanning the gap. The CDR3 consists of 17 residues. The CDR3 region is CATSRDPMTARNEKLFF. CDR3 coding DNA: TGTGCCACCAGCAGAGATCCAATGACAGCCCGTAATGAAAAACTGTTTTTT.

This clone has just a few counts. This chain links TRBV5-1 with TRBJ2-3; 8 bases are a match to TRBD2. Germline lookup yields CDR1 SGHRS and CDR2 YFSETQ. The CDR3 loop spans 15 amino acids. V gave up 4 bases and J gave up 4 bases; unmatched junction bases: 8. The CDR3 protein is CASSDSGVRADTQYF. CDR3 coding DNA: TGCGCCAGCAGCGATAGCGGGGTCCGCGCAGATACGCAGTATTTT. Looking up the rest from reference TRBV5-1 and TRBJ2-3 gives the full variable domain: KAGVTQTPRYLIKTRGQQVTLSCSPISGHRSVSWYQQTPGQGLQFLFEYFSETQRNKGNFPGRFSGRQFSNSRSEMNVSTLELGDSALYLCASSDSGVRADTQYFGPGTRLTVL.

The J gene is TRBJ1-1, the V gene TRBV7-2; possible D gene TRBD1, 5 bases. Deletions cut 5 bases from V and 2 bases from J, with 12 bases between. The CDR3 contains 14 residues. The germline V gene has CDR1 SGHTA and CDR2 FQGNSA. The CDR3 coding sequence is TGTGCCAGCAGCGCCCGACAGATCAACACTGAAGCTTTCTTT. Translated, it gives CASSARQINTEAFF.